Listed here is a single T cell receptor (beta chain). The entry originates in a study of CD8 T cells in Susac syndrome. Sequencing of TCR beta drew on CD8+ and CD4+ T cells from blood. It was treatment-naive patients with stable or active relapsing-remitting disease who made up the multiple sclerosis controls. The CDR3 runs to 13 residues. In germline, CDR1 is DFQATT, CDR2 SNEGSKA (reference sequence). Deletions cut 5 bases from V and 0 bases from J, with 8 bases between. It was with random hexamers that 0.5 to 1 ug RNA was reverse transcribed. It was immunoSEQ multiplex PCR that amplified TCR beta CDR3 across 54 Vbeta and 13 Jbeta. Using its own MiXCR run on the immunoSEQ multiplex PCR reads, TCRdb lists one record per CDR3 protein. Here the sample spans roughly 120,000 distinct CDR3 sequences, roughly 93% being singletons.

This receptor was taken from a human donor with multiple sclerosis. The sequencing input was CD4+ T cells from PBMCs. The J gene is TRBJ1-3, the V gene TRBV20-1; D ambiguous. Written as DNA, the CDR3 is TGCAGTGCTGCCGAGTTCTCTGGAAACACCATATATTTT. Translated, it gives CSAAEFSGNTIYF.